Listed here are 16 T cell receptor beta chains from one sample, sequenced in a study of CD8 T cells in Susac syndrome. Random hexamers served to reverse transcribe roughly 0.5 to 1 ug RNA. One entry per CDR3 protein, called by TCRdb with MiXCR from the immunoSEQ multiplex PCR reads. In the table there are 53,000 or so distinct CDR3 sequences, over 85% of which are singletons. Sequencing was carried out using CD8+ T cells from PBMCs. Receptors originate from a human donor in good health.

This rearrangement joins TRBV15 to TRBJ2-5, with TRBD1 as a possible D gene (6 bases). The length of the CDR3 is 14 residues. V lost 3 bases and J 1 base, leaving 9 bases between the germline ends. The germline gives CDR1 LNHNV, CDR2 YYDKDF (reference sequence). The CDR3 DNA is TGTGCCACCAGCAGCCTAGGGGGCCAAGAGACCCAGTACTTC. It is translated as CATSSLGGQETQYF.

The rearrangement joins TRBV6-5 to TRBJ1-2; no definite D call. V was shortened by 0 bases and J by 0 bases, with 17 bases between the two germline ends. This CDR3 has 18 amino acids. Germline V gives CDR1 MNHEY, CDR2 SVGAGI. The DNA for the CDR3 is TGTGCCAGCAGTTACTCGATCCGGGAAGGGTGGGCTAACTATGGCTACACCTTC. It is translated as CASSYSIREGWANYGYTF.

CDR3 amino acids: CASSLPDSYGYTF. CDR3 nucleotides: TGTGCCAGCAGCTTACCGGACAGCTATGGCTACACCTTC. This rearrangement joins TRBV7-9 to TRBJ1-2; TRBD1 is a possible D gene (6 bases). The CDR3 extends over 13 amino acids. Trimming shortened V by 2 bases and J by 4 bases, and 8 bases separated the two germline ends. Germline-derived CDR1 and CDR2 are SEHNR and FQNEAQ (reference sequence). Complete variable domain (other parts from reference TRBV7-9 and TRBJ1-2): DTGVSQNPRHKITKRGQNVTFRCDPISEHNRLYWYRQTLGQGPEFLTYFQNEAQLEKSRLLSDRFSAERPKGSFSTLEIQRTEQGDSAMYLCASSLPDSYGYTFGSGTRLTVV.

This clonotype occurred a few times. V and J are TRBV29-1 and TRBJ2-2; TRBD1 aligns across 7 bases. The trim removed 6 bases at V and 0 bases at J, leaving 1 base unmatched. The CDR3 runs 13 residues. Germline loops: CDR1 SQVTM, CDR2 ANQGSEA. The CDR3 spells CSVDRANTGELFF. The CDR3 coding sequence is TGCAGCGTCGACAGGGCGAACACCGGGGAGCTGTTTTTT.

This CDR3 reads CASSFRGGAQPQHF. CDR3 sequence (DNA): TGTGCCAGCAGTTTCCGAGGGGGGGCACAGCCCCAGCATTTT. This chain joins TRBV12-3 or TRBV12-4 and TRBJ1-5; D may be TRBD1 (6 bases). The V and J ends lost 3 bases and 7 bases respectively, with 13 bases between them. The CDR3 contains 14 residues.

The rearrangement joins TRBV18 to TRBJ1-4, with TRBD1 identical over 11 bases. Germline CDR1 reads KGHSH; CDR2 reads LQKENI. The CDR3 has 16 amino acids. V gave up 1 base and J gave up 8 bases; unmatched junction bases: 6. CDR3 sequence reads: CASSPQGTGGHEKLFF. DNA for the CDR3: TGTGCCAGCTCACCACAAGGGACAGGGGGACACGAAAAACTGTTTTTT.

The V call is TRBV29-1, the J call TRBJ1-6; D is perhaps TRBD1 (6 bases). In germline, CDR1 is SQVTM, CDR2 ANQGSEA. This CDR3 is built from 13 residues. Trimming removed 0 bases at V and 9 bases at J, with 9 bases between. In DNA, the CDR3 is TGCAGCGTTGAAGAGACAGGAGGTTCACCCCTCCACTTT. Its protein is CSVEETGGSPLHF.

For the CDR3, the DNA is TGCGCCAGCAGTGAGAAAGGGACTTATGATTACGAGCAGTACTTC. Translating it yields CASSEKGTYDYEQYF. This chain joins TRBV10-2 and TRBJ2-7, with a possible D match to TRBD2 (6 bases). The CDR3 is 15 residues long. Germline V CDR1 and CDR2: WSHSY, SAAADI. V gave up 2 bases and J gave up 4 bases, with 15 bases separating them.

V gene TRBV19 combines with J gene TRBJ1-2; tentatively, D is TRBD1 (5 bases). Trimming removed 5 bases from V and 6 bases from J, with 13 bases in between. The germline CDR1 and CDR2 sequences are LNHDA and SQIVND (reference sequence). The CDR3 covers 13 residues. This CDR3 is CASSWWQGDGYTF. The DNA of the CDR3 is TGTGCCAGTAGTTGGTGGCAGGGCGATGGCTACACCTTC.

The chain employs TRBV7-6 and TRBJ2-1; D may be TRBD2 (5 bases). The V end lost 1 base, the J end lost 7 bases, and 20 bases lay between the germline ends. CDR1 and CDR2 (germline): SGHVS, FNYEAQ. CDR3 length equals 17 residues. CDR3 sequence (DNA): TGTGCCAGCAGCTTAGAAGGGTGGCCGCCTACGGGGAATGAGCAGTTCTTC. Translating gives CASSLEGWPPTGNEQFF. The full variable domain, with the rest looked up from reference TRBV7-6 and TRBJ2-1, is GAGVSQSPRYKVTKRGQDVALRCDPISGHVSLYWYRQALGQGPEFLTYFNYEAQQDKSGLPNDRFSAERPEGSISTLTIQRTEQRDSAMYRCASSLEGWPPTGNEQFFGPGTRLTVL.

Of note for this clonotype: The junction does not match germline at one end; this may be a read error. The V call is TRBV7-9, the J call TRBJ1-1, with 7 bases that match TRBD1. CDR1 is SEHNR and CDR2 is FQNEAQ in the germline V gene (reference sequence). The CDR3 is 13 amino acids. The CDR3 region is CASSPGQNPEAFF. The CDR3 DNA reads TGTGCCAGCAGCCCGGGACAGAACCCTGAAGCTTTCTTT.

Details on this clonotype: At one boundary the junction diverges from the germline segment, which might be a read error. The chain employs TRBV7-2 and TRBJ1-1; the D is unclear. Germline-derived CDR1 and CDR2 are SGHTA and FQGNSA. The CDR3 contains 15 residues. The CDR3 sequence: CASSLAGQAGTAAFF. CDR3 in DNA: TGTGCCAGCAGCTTAGCTGGGCAGGCCGGCACTGCAGCTTTCTTT.

The J gene is TRBJ2-7, the V gene TRBV28; perhaps TRBD1 as D (5 bases). The CDR3 spans 13 residues. Germline CDR1 and CDR2: MDHEN and SYDVKM. V dropped 3 bases and J dropped 4 bases, with 10 bases sitting between them. The CDR3 sequence is CASSFQQEYEQYF. The CDR3 bases are TGTGCCAGCAGTTTCCAACAGGAGTACGAGCAGTACTTC.

In its sample, this clonotype was seen once. The genes are TRBV7-6 and TRBJ2-5; 7 bases line up with TRBD2. This CDR3 contains 15 residues. V shed 1 base and J 5 bases; nucleotides not matched to a gene: 7. Germline V gives CDR1 SGHVS, CDR2 FNYEAQ. CDR3 sequence: CASSLEASGWETQYF. The CDR3 DNA sequence: TGTGCCAGCAGCTTAGAGGCTAGCGGTTGGGAGACCCAGTACTTC.

The rearrangement links TRBV28 to TRBJ2-5; 14 bases agree with TRBD2. The J segment lost 0 bases and the V segment lost 5 bases, leaving 8 bases of the junction unmatched. The germline V gene has CDR1 MDHEN and CDR2 SYDVKM. The CDR3 is 18 residues long. The CDR3 nucleotides read TGTGCCAGCAGTCTACCCGGGACTAGCGGGAGAGACCAAGAGACCCAGTACTTC. It translates to CASSLPGTSGRDQETQYF.

V gene TRBV30 combines with J gene TRBJ1-2, with D possibly TRBD1 on 5 matching bases. This CDR3 is 12 amino acids long. V shed 3 bases and J shed 5 bases, with 10 bases lying between them. Germline CDR1 GTSNPN, CDR2 SVGIG (reference sequence). CDR3 DNA: TGTGCCTGGAGGATGACAGCTTATGGCTACACCTTC. Encoded protein: CAWRMTAYGYTF.